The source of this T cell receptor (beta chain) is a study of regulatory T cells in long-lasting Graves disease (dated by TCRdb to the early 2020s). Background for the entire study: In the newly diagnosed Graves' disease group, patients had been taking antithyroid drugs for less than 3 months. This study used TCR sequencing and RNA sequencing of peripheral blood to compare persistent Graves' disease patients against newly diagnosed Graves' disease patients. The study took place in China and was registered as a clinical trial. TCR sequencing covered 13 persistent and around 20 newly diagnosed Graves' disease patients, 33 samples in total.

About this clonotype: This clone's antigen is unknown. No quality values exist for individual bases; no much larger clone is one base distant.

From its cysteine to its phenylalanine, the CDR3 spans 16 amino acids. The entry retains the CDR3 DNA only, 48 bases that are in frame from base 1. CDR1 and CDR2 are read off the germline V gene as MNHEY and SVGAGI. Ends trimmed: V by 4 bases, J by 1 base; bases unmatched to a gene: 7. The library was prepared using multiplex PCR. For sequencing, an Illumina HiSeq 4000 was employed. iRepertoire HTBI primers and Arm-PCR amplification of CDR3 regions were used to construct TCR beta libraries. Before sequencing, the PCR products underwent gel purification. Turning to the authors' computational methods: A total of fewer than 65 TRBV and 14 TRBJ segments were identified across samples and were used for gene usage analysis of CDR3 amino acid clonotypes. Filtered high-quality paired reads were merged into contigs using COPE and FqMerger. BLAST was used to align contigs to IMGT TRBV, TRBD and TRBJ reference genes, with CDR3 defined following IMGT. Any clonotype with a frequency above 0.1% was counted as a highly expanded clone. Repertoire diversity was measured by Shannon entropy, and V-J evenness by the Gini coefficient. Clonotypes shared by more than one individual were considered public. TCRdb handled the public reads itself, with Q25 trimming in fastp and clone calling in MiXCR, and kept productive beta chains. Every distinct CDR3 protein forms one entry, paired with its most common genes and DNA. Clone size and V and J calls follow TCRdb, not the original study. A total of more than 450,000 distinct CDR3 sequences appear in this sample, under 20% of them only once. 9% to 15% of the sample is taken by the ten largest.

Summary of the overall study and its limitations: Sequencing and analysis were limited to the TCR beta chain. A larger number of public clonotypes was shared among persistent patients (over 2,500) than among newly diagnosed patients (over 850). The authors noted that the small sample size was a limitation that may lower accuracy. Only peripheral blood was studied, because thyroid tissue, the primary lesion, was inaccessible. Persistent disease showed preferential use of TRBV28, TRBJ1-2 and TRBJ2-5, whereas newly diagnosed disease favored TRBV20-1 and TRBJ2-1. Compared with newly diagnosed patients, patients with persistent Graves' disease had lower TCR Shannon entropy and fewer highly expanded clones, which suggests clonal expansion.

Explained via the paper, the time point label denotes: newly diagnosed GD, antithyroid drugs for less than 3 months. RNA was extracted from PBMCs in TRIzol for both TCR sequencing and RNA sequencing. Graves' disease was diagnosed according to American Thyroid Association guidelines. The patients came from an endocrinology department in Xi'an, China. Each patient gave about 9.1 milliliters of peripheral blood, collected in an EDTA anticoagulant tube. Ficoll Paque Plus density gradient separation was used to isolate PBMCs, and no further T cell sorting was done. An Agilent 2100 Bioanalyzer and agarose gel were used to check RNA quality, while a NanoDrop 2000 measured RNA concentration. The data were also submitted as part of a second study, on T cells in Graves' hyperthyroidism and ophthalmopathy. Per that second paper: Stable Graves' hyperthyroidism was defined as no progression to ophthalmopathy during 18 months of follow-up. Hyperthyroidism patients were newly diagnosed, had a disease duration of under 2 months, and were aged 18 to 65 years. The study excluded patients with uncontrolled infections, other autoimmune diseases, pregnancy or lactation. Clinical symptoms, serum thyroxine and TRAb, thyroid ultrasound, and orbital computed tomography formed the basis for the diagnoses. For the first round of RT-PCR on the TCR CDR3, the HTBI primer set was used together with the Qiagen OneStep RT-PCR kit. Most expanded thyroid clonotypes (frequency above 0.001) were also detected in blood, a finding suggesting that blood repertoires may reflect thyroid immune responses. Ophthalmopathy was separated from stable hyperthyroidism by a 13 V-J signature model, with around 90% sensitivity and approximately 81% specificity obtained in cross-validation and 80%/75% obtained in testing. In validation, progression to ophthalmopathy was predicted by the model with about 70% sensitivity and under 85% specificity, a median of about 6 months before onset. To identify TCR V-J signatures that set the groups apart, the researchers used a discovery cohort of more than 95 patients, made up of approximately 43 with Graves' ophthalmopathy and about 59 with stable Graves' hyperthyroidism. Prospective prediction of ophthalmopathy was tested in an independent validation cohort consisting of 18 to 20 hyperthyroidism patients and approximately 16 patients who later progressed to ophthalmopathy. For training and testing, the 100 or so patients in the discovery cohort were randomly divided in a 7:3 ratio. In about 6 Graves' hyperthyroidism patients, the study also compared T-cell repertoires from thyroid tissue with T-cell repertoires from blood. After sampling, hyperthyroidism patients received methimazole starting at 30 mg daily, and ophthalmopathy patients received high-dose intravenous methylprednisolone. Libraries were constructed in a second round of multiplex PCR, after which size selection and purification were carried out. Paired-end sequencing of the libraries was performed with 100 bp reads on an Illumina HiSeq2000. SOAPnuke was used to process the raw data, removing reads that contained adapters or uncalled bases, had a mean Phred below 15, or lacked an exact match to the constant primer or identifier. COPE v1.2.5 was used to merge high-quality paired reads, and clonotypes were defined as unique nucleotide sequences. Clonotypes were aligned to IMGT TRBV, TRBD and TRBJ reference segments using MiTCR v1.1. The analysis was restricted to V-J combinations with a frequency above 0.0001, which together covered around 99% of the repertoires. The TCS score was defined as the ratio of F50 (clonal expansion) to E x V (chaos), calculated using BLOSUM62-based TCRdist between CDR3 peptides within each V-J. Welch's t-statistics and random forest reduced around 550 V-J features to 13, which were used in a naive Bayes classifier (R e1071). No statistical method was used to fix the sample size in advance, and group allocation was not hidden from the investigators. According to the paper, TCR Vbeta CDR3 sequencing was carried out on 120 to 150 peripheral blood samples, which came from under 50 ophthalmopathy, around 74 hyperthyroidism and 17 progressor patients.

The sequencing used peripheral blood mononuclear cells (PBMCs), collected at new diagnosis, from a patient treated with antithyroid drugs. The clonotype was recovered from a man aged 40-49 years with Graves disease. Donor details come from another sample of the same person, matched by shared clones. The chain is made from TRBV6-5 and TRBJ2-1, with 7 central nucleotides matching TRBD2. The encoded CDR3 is CASSSISGTSYNEQFF. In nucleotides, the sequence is TGTGCCAGCAGTTCGATAAGCGGGACTTCCTACAATGAGCAGTTCTTC.